Below are 14 T cell receptor beta chains sequenced from a single sample in a study of blood T cell repertoires in COVID-19. The repertoire was sequenced with immunoSEQ multiplex PCR; TCRdb's copy has only in-frame clones and lacks some. The profile shows some 270,000 clones, around 93% of them singletons. Sequencing used PBMCs or T cells enriched from blood (not recorded which). The receptor source for this set is a man in his forties who had been exposed to COVID-19.

This clone has just one count. The chain joins TRBV10-3 to TRBJ1-1; a possible D gene is TRBD1 (6 bases). V lost 10 bases to trimming and J lost 6 bases, with 15 bases between them. This CDR3 contains 12 residues. In germline, CDR1 is ENHRY, CDR2 SYGVKD. The CDR3 sequence: CATKRAGAEAFF. The CDR3 DNA reads TGTGCCACCAAGCGAGCAGGGGCTGAAGCTTTCTTT.

The chain has TRBV13 and TRBJ1-1; D might be TRBD1 (6 bases). Germline assignment: CDR1 PRHDT and CDR2 FYEKMQ (reference sequence). The V end was cut by 4 bases, the J end by 10 bases, with 16 bases between. This CDR3 comprises 13 residues. The CDR3 protein is CASSSTGTQGAFF. In DNA form, the CDR3 reads TGTGCCAGCAGCTCAACCGGGACACAGGGAGCTTTCTTT. Based on the CDR3 plus reference TRBV13 and TRBJ1-1, the full variable domain is AAGVIQSPRHLIKEKRETATLKCYPIPRHDTVYWYQQGPGQDPQFLISFYEKMQSDKGSIPDRFSAQQFSDYHSELNMSSLELGDSALYFCASSSTGTQGAFFGQGTRLTVV.

This chain joins TRBV2 and TRBJ2-7; 9 nucleotides match TRBD1. The CDR3 loop spans 15 amino acids. V was clipped by 7 bases and J by 4 bases; unmatched bases: 11. Germline V CDR1 and CDR2: SNHLY, FYNNEI. The CDR3 DNA follows: TGTGCCAGCAAAGAGGACAGGGGTCTGCATTACGAGCAGTACTTC. Protein: CASKEDRGLHYEQYF. The full variable domain, in which reference TRBV2 and TRBJ2-7 provide the parts outside the CDR3, is EPEVTQTPSHQVTQMGQEVILRCVPISNHLYFYWYRQILGQKVEFLVSFYNNEISEKSEIFDDQFSVERPDGSNFTLKIRSTKLEDSAMYFCASKEDRGLHYEQYFGPGTRLTVT.

The chain recombines TRBV7-2 with TRBJ1-1; 7 bases fit TRBD1. The CDR3 has 14 residues. In germline, CDR1 is SGHTA, CDR2 FQGNSA. Unmatched junction bases numbered 4, after V lost 6 bases and J lost 0 bases. The CDR3 DNA is TGTGCCAGCAGGCGGACAGGTTTGAACACTGAAGCTTTCTTT. It specifies CASRRTGLNTEAFF.

This chain links TRBV6-1 with TRBJ2-1, with 9 bases matching TRBD2. V lost 3 bases, J lost 10 bases, and 13 bases stayed unmatched. The germline V gene has CDR1 MNHNS and CDR2 SASEGT. This CDR3 region has 16 residues. Here the CDR3 reads CASSDRLAGFQVEQFF. Here the CDR3 DNA reads TGTGCCAGCAGTGATAGGCTAGCGGGGTTTCAGGTGGAGCAGTTCTTC.

Concerning this clone itself: Other DNA sequences in the same sample also yield this CDR3. This chain links TRBV2 with TRBJ1-3; D unresolved. Germline values: CDR1 SNHLY, CDR2 FYNNEI. This CDR3 region has 14 residues. V lost 6 bases and J lost 0, with 9 bases in between. The CDR3 loop is CASSPRGSGNTIYF. Written as DNA, the CDR3 is TGTGCCAGCAGCCCCCGCGGCTCTGGAAACACCATATATTTT.

The chain joins TRBV4-1 to TRBJ1-5; a weak D match, TRBD1 (6 bases). CDR3 length equals 13 residues. The ends were cut back, 0 bases at V and 6 bases at J, with 6 bases in the middle. CDR1 and CDR2 from the germline V gene are MGHRA and YSYEKL. As DNA, the CDR3 is TGCGCCAGCAGCCAAGAAGGGGGTCAGCCCCAGCATTTT. Amino acid sequence: CASSQEGGQPQHF.

The chain has TRBV5-4 and TRBJ2-1, with D maybe TRBD2 (5 bases). Between the trimmed V and J ends, which lost 2 bases and 2 bases, there was a span of 11 bases. The CDR3 length is 15 residues. Germline CDR1 SGHNT, CDR2 YYREEE (reference sequence). CDR3: CASSFRTGTYNEQFF. For the CDR3, the DNA is TGTGCCAGCAGCTTTCGTACGGGAACCTACAATGAGCAGTTCTTC.

V gene TRBV28 combines with J gene TRBJ1-5; possible D gene TRBD1, 6 bases. The germline V gene has CDR1 MDHEN and CDR2 SYDVKM. V was clipped by 3 bases and J by 5 bases, with 8 bases between them. The CDR3 extends over 13 amino acids. This chain's CDR3 is CASSFTGYQPQHF. The CDR3 DNA follows: TGTGCCAGCAGTTTTACAGGGTATCAGCCCCAGCATTTT.

J is TRBJ1-5 and V is TRBV19; 7 bases align to TRBD1. Per the germline V gene, CDR1 is LNHDA and CDR2 is SQIVND (reference sequence). J was trimmed by 4 bases and V by 6 bases; bases with no gene match: 12. The CDR3 runs 16 residues. This chain's CDR3 is CASSGLQGIGNQPQHF. The CDR3 DNA is TGTGCCAGTAGCGGATTACAGGGGATAGGGAATCAGCCCCAGCATTTT.

CDR3 sequence: CASSDPRDSPYEQYF. The CDR3 DNA reads TGTGCCAGCAGTGACCCACGGGACAGCCCCTACGAGCAGTACTTC. The V gene is TRBV25-1, the J gene TRBJ2-7; 7 nucleotides align to TRBD1. J was trimmed by 2 bases and V by 3 bases; bases with no gene match: 7. Germline CDR1 MGHDK, CDR2 SYGVNS. The CDR3 spans 15 residues.

The V call is TRBV6-5, the J call TRBJ2-7, with 7 bases identical to TRBD2. This CDR3 contains 15 residues. V lost 0 bases, J lost 1 base, and 3 bases stayed unmatched. Per germline, CDR1 MNHEY and CDR2 SVGAGI. In DNA form, the CDR3 reads TGTGCCAGCAGTTACTCGTCTAGCGGATCCTACGAGCAGTACTTC. Its protein is CASSYSSSGSYEQYF.

V is TRBV19 and J is TRBJ1-6; TRBD1 agrees at 8 bases. Germline V gene data show CDR1 as LNHDA and CDR2 as SQIVND (reference sequence). This CDR3 has 13 residues. V was clipped by 8 bases and J by 9 bases; unmatched bases: 6. DNA of the CDR3: TGTGCCAGTTCACAGGGGGGGGCTTCACCCCTCCACTTT. Translated, it gives CASSQGGASPLHF.

The rearrangement joins TRBV7-8 to TRBJ1-1; D not resolved. Germline assignment: CDR1 SGHVS and CDR2 FQNEAQ. V was clipped by 5 bases and J by 2 bases, with 9 bases between them. The CDR3 contains 13 residues. The CDR3 region is CASSLGTNTEAFF. Written as DNA, the CDR3 is TGTGCCAGCAGCCTGGGCACCAACACTGAAGCTTTCTTT.